Each of the 2 T cell receptor beta chains below was sequenced from the same sample in a study of T cells in women clearing cervical HPV infection. The method was immunoSEQ multiplex PCR; TCRdb's version includes in-frame clones alone and lacks a portion of them. The record lists 15,000 to 20,000 clones, of which the ten most abundant hold under 15%. The sample taken for sequencing was blood buffy coat. All receptors derive from a woman aged 18 to 69 with a cervical HPV16 infection that either progressed to CIN3+ or cleared (not recorded which).

Concerning this clone itself: The sequenced fragment ends 3 residues before the CDR3 boundary, so the rest is inferred from the germline J gene. The chain combines TRBV20-1 with TRBJ1-1; tentative D call: TRBD1 (5 bases). The length of the CDR3 is 15 residues. CDR1 and CDR2 (germline): DFQATT, SNEGSKA (reference sequence). Trimming pared 1 base from V and 1 base from J, leaving 13 bases between. The chain's CDR3 is CSARGTFRRNTEAFF. CDR3 bases read: TGCAGTGCTAGAGGGACATTCCGTCGGAACACTGAA.

Concerning this clone: The read stops 3 residues short of the end of the CDR3; the missing end is completed from the germline J gene. The rearrangement joins TRBV2 to TRBJ1-5, with D maybe TRBD1 (5 bases). CDR1 is SNHLY and CDR2 is FYNNEI in the germline V gene. This CDR3 contains 13 residues. The germline V and J ends were trimmed by 3 bases and 7 bases, with 10 bases remaining between them. CDR3: CASSDRVKQPQHF. The part of the CDR3 DNA that was read is TGTGCCAGCAGTGACAGGGTCAAACAGCCC.